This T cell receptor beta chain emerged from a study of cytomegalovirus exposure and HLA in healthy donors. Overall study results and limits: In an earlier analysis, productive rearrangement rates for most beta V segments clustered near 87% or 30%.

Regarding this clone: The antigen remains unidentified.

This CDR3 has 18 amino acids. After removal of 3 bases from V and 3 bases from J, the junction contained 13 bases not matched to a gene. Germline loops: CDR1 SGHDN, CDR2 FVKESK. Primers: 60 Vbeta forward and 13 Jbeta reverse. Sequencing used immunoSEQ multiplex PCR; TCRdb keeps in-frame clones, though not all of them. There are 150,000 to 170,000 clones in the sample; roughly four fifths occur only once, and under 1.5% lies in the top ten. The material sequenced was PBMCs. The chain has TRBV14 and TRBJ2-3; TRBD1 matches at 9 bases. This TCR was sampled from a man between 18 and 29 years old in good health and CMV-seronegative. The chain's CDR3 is CASSHYHPTGGFTDTQYF. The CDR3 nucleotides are TGTGCCAGCAGCCACTACCATCCGACAGGGGGTTTTACAGATACGCAGTATTTT.